The TCR beta chain under discussion was sequenced for a study of blood T cell repertoires in COVID-19. Sequencing was performed with immunoSEQ multiplex PCR; in TCRdb, only in-frame clones are kept and a portion is missing. The sample yields fewer than 350,000 clones, roughly 90% seen once. The sequencing sample was made of PBMCs or T cells enriched from blood (not recorded which). This receptor was identified in a woman aged 25-40 years who had been exposed to COVID-19.

The CDR3 loop is CSVEDEVGRADYTF. The CDR3 DNA reads TGCAGCGTTGAAGATGAGGTGGGCAGGGCAGACTACACCTTC. This chain links TRBV29-1 with TRBJ1-2; perhaps TRBD1 as D (5 bases). Germline CDR1 is SQVTM and CDR2 is ANQGSEA. The CDR3 runs 14 residues. The V end lost 0 bases, the J end lost 10 bases, and 18 bases lay between the germline ends.